A selection of T cell receptor beta chains follows, all from one sample in a study of T cells in Graves' hyperthyroidism and ophthalmopathy. From the multiplex PCR reads, TCRdb called clonotypes with MiXCR, one entry per CDR3 protein. Of around 540,000 distinct CDR3 sequences listed, more than 15% were seen once; the top ten hold around 28%. What was sequenced was blood. The origin of the receptors is a woman aged 25 to 39 with Graves' ophthalmopathy. Each CDR3 is given with its conserved first and last residue. The D gene is left open where the match is weak. Size values are once, few and many counts, or a class for expanded clones, and some rows have none.

V,size,D,J,DNA,CDR3
TRBV6-1,few,TRBD1,TRBJ1-1,TGTGCCAGCAGCCCGGACAGGGGGCTGCCCGCTTTCTTT,CASSPDRGLPAFF
TRBV27,many,TRBD1,TRBJ1-2,TGTGCCAGCAGGAAACAGGGGGTTGGCTACACCTTC,CASRKQGVGYTF
TRBV12-3/TRBV12-4,many,NA,TRBJ2-1,TGTGCCAGCAGTCATAGCGGTTACAATGAGCAGTTCTTC,CASSHSGYNEQFF
TRBV6-1,few,NA,TRBJ2-3,TGTGCCAGCAGTTGGAGTCTGCGCACAGATACGCAGTATTTT,CASSWSLRTDTQYF
TRBV20-1,many,NA,TRBJ2-2,TGCAGTGCTAGTTGGCCGTCGAACACCGGGGAGCTGTTTTTT,CSASWPSNTGELFF
TRBV28,NA,TRBD1,TRBJ1-6,TGTGCCAGCAGACGGGGACAGGTTAATTCACCCCTCCACTTT,CASRRGQVNSPLHF
TRBV25-1,few,NA,TRBJ2-7,TGTGCCAGCAGATCCGGAGGGATCGAGCAGTACTTC,CASRSGGIEQYF
TRBV18,medium-sized,NA,TRBJ2-1,TGTGCCAGCTCACCCCAGCATAATGAGCAGTTCTTC,CASSPQHNEQFF
TRBV20-1,many,NA,TRBJ1-2,TGCAGTGCTAGAGATGGAAGAGACTACACCTTC,CSARDGRDYTF
TRBV4-1,NA,NA,TRBJ2-2,TGCGCCAGCAGCCAAGATCCCTCAGGGACCGGGGAGCTGTTTTTT,CASSQDPSGTGELFF
TRBV15,NA,TRBD2,TRBJ2-1,TGTGCCACCAGCGGCTTGGAGCGGGAGGGCAAGTTCTTC,CATSGLEREGKFF
TRBV6-1,NA,NA,TRBJ2-2,TGTGCCAGCAGACGGACCCCCCTCGACACCGGGGAGCTGTTTTTT,CASRRTPLDTGELFF
TRBV20-1,many,TRBD2,TRBJ2-1,TGCAGTGCTAGAGATGTAATAGCGGGAGTTGTTGAGCAGTTCTTC,CSARDVIAGVVEQFF
TRBV6-1,few,NA,TRBJ2-2,TGTGCCAGCAGACAGGGAGGGGACACCGGGGAGCTGTTTTTT,CASRQGGDTGELFF
TRBV28,many,TRBD2,TRBJ2-1,TGTGCCAGCAGTTTACCTCCTTTGGGAAGGCGGGAGAAGAATGAGCAGTTCTTC,CASSLPPLGRREKNEQFF
TRBV6-2/TRBV6-3,many,TRBD2,TRBJ2-1,TGTGCCAGCAGTTACCCTCGGACTAGCGGGAGTCGTGAGCAGTTCTTC,CASSYPRTSGSREQFF
TRBV5-1,once,NA,TRBJ2-3,TGCGCCAGCAGCAACCGGGACACCGCAGATACGCAGTATTTT,CASSNRDTADTQYF
TRBV27,few,NA,TRBJ1-1,TGTGCCGGCACCACTCGGTGGAACACTGAAGCTTTCTTT,CAGTTRWNTEAFF
TRBV7-3,few,NA,TRBJ2-1,TGTGCCAGCAGCTTCCCCTTGGACGGTGAGCAGTTCTTC,CASSFPLDGEQFF
TRBV20-1,many,TRBD2,TRBJ2-1,TGCAGTGCTAGAAGTCCAGCGGGAGGGAATGAGCAGTTCTTC,CSARSPAGGNEQFF
TRBV7-9,many,NA,TRBJ2-3,TGTGCCAGCAGCCCCGAGGGGAGCACAGATACGCAGTATTTT,CASSPEGSTDTQYF
TRBV11-2,many,TRBD1,TRBJ2-1,TGTGCCAGCAGCTCGCGCCGGGACAGGGCTTGGGATGAGCAGTTCTTC,CASSSRRDRAWDEQFF
TRBV20-1,NA,NA,TRBJ2-2,TGCAGTGCTAGAGATCGCGGTGACCGAGGGAACACCGGGGAGCTGTTTTTT,CSARDRGDRGNTGELFF
TRBV11-2,many,NA,TRBJ2-4,TGTGCCAGCAGCCAGCGGAGGACTGCCAAAAACATTCAGTACTTC,CASSQRRTAKNIQYF
TRBV7-8,NA,TRBD2,TRBJ2-7,TGTGCCAGCAGCTTAGTCTTGACTAGCGGTCACAGAGAGCAGTACTTC,CASSLVLTSGHREQYF
TRBV27,many,NA,TRBJ1-1,TGTGCCAGCAGGCGGTATGAGAACACTGAAGCTTTCTTT,CASRRYENTEAFF
TRBV6-1,few,NA,TRBJ1-4,TGTGCCAGCAGTCGAAGCAGGGGAGGGTCTGAAAAACTGTTTTTT,CASSRSRGGSEKLFF
TRBV5-5,few,NA,TRBJ1-4,TGTGCCAGCAGCTTGTATAGGGGGACTTCTAATGAAAAACTGTTTTTT,CASSLYRGTSNEKLFF
TRBV7-3,many,TRBD1,TRBJ2-5,TGTGCCAGCAGCTTGGGGACAGGGAGTCAAGAGACCCAGTACTTC,CASSLGTGSQETQYF
TRBV6-1,many,NA,TRBJ1-5,TGTGCCAGCACCTTCGGGGGGGGGGCAAATCAGCCCCAGCATTTT,CASTFGGGANQPQHF
TRBV20-1,many,NA,TRBJ2-5,TGCAGTGCTCCCCTAGCGAAAGAGACCCAGTACTTC,CSAPLAKETQYF
TRBV27,many,TRBD1,TRBJ2-1,TGTGCCAGCAGTTCACCACACAGGGGGGTTACGTTCTTC,CASSSPHRGVTFF
TRBV6-1,many,NA,TRBJ1-5,TGTGCCAGCAGTGCACTTCGGGACACTTCCCGGGAGCCCCAGCATTTT,CASSALRDTSREPQHF
TRBV19,few,TRBD1,TRBJ2-1,TGTGCCAGTAGTTTTCGGACAGGTCTTAATGAGCAGTTCTTC,CASSFRTGLNEQFF
TRBV27,many,TRBD1,TRBJ2-7,TGTGCCAGCAGTTTAACCCGACAGGGGACCTCCGAGCAGTACTTC,CASSLTRQGTSEQYF
TRBV10-3,few,NA,TRBJ2-1,TGTGCCATCAGTGAGTCGATAGAATCCTACAATGAGCAGTTCTTC,CAISESIESYNEQFF
TRBV15,few,NA,TRBJ2-7,TGTGCCACGAGGTCGAGGGGCCACGAGCAGTACTTC,CATRSRGHEQYF
TRBV4-3,few,NA,TRBJ1-2,TGCGCCAGCAGCCAAGTCCTAGGACAGAGCTATGGCTACACCTTC,CASSQVLGQSYGYTF
TRBV29-1,once,NA,TRBJ2-7,TGCAGCGTGCTCTCGTGGGACGGAGGCTACGAGCAGTACTTC,CSVLSWDGGYEQYF
TRBV6-2/TRBV6-3,NA,NA,TRBJ2-1,TGTGCCAGCAGTCACGGGGGCGGCAATGAGCAGTTCTTC,CASSHGGGNEQFF
TRBV6-9,few,TRBD2,TRBJ2-3,TGTGCCAGCAGTGAGCCCTCTATAGGGAGGGCGCAGTATTTT,CASSEPSIGRAQYF
TRBV6-1,few,NA,TRBJ2-5,TGTGCCAGCAGTAGGGAGACTCGGACCCAGTACTTC,CASSRETRTQYF
TRBV7-9,NA,NA,TRBJ1-2,TGTGCCAGCAGTGAAAACCAGGGAGGGCTAGTCTATGGCTACACCTTC,CASSENQGGLVYGYTF
TRBV4-1,many,NA,TRBJ2-3,TGCGCCAGCAGCCAAGCTAGCATCCCAGATACGCAGTATTTT,CASSQASIPDTQYF
TRBV4-3,few,NA,TRBJ2-1,TGCGCCAGCAGCCAAATTCCGAATGAGCAGTTCTTC,CASSQIPNEQFF
TRBV5-1,NA,TRBD1,TRBJ1-1,TGCGCCAGCAGTAATGGACAGGGGGCTATGGGCACTGAAGCTTTCTTT,CASSNGQGAMGTEAFF
TRBV5-4,NA,NA,TRBJ2-5,TGTGCCAGCAAGGGTTGGGAAGAGACCCAGTACTTC,CASKGWEETQYF
TRBV18,many,TRBD2,TRBJ2-1,TGTGCCAGCCTGACTAGCCCGATGAATGAGCAGTTCTTC,CASLTSPMNEQFF
TRBV7-2,few,TRBD1,TRBJ1-6,TGTGCCAGCAGCGCAACAGGACAGGGGAACTCACCCCTCCACTTT,CASSATGQGNSPLHF
TRBV30,many,NA,TRBJ1-1,TGTGCCTGGAGTGCAGGGAACACTGAAGCTTTCTTT,CAWSAGNTEAFF
TRBV6-2/TRBV6-3,many,NA,TRBJ2-1,TGTGCCAGCAGTTACCCTAGACTAGTGAACAATGAGCAGTTCTTC,CASSYPRLVNNEQFF